These 21 T cell receptor beta chains were all obtained from the same sample, sequenced in a study of cytomegalovirus exposure and HLA in healthy donors. The table came from immunoSEQ multiplex PCR; TCRdb's copy has only in-frame clones and leaves some out. The sample includes 150,000 or so clones, 70% to 90% of them seen just once. The specimen sequenced was PBMCs. These receptors were taken from a man aged 30 to 39 in good health and CMV-seropositive.

The chain has TRBV5-5 and TRBJ1-2, with D perhaps TRBD1 (6 bases). V lost 4 bases and J 4 bases, leaving 17 bases between the germline ends. The CDR3 loop spans 15 amino acids. Germline V gene data show CDR1 as SGHKS and CDR2 as YYEKEE (reference sequence). The CDR3, as DNA: TGTGCCAGCAGCGAGGGGGGGCTGACGGCCTATGGCTACACCTTC. As protein: CASSEGGLTAYGYTF.

Details on this clone: Its ends do not fully match the called genes, so a read error is possible. This chain uses TRBV7-7 with TRBJ2-5, with D maybe TRBD1 (6 bases). Germline CDR1 SSHAT, CDR2 FNYEAQ (reference sequence). The CDR3 is made up of 15 amino acids. In DNA, the CDR3 is TGTGCTAGCAGCTTAAATGGTGGACAGCAAGAGACCCAGTACTTC. Its translation: CASSLNGGQQETQYF.

This clone was seen just once. This rearrangement joins TRBV19 to TRBJ1-5, with 9 bases that match TRBD1. Losses at the gene ends were 8 bases for V and 6 bases for J; bases not matched to a gene: 8. The germline CDR1 and CDR2 sequences are LNHDA and SQIVND (reference sequence). The CDR3 has 14 amino acids. Here the CDR3 reads CASRATGGFQPQHF. In nucleotides, the CDR3 is TGTGCCAGTCGTGCTACAGGGGGCTTTCAGCCCCAGCATTTT. The variable domain in full, with the rest retrieved from reference TRBV19 and TRBJ1-5, is DGGITQSPKYLFRKEGQNVTLSCEQNLNHDAMYWYRQDPGQGLRLIYYSQIVNDFQKGDIAEGYSVSREKKESFPLTVTSAQKNPTAFYLCASRATGGFQPQHFGDGTRLSIL.

This sequence joins TRBV6-4 and TRBJ2-2, with 7 bases aligning to TRBD1. CDR3 length: 14 amino acids. V trimming: 4 bases; J trimming: 6 bases; junction bases outside the gene matches: 5. In germline, CDR1 is MRHNA, CDR2 SNTAGT. CDR3 sequence (DNA): TGTGCCAGCAGTGCAGGGGGTGCGGCCGGGGAGCTGTTTTTT. It is translated as CASSAGGAAGELFF.

The genes are TRBV18 and TRBJ2-1; D is possibly TRBD2 (5 bases). Germline assignment: CDR1 KGHSH and CDR2 LQKENI. This CDR3 has 15 amino acids. Trimming left V 6 bases short and J 2 bases short, with 14 bases between. In DNA form, the CDR3 reads TGTGCCAGCTCTCGAGGACTGAGCACCTACAATGAGCAGTTCTTC. As protein: CASSRGLSTYNEQFF.

This clone has just one count. The chain employs TRBV30 and TRBJ2-7; 7 bases fit TRBD2. The CDR3 runs 14 residues. The germline gives CDR1 GTSNPN, CDR2 SVGIG (reference sequence). V lost 3 bases and J lost 4; bases outside the gene matches: 9. The CDR3 protein is CAWRGGKNAYEQYF. The CDR3 bases are TGTGCCTGGAGGGGGGGGAAGAATGCTTACGAGCAGTACTTC.

The chain is built from TRBV18 and TRBJ2-7; 8 positions match TRBD1. The CDR3 has 16 residues. V trimming: 2 bases; J trimming: 0 bases; junction bases outside the gene matches: 6. Germline CDR1 and CDR2: KGHSH and LQKENI. The CDR3 here is CASSPTGTGASYEQYF. The CDR3 DNA reads as TGTGCCAGCTCACCAACCGGGACAGGAGCCTCCTACGAGCAGTACTTC.

This clone was recorded once. The chain carries TRBV18 and TRBJ2-7; no clear D gene. V lost 6 bases and J 2 bases, leaving 14 bases between the germline ends. In germline, CDR1 is KGHSH, CDR2 LQKENI. CDR3 length equals 14 residues. The CDR3 sequence is CASSPQNLPYEQYF. In DNA, the CDR3 is TGTGCCAGCTCTCCTCAGAACCTTCCCTACGAGCAGTACTTC.

This chain uses TRBV7-6 with TRBJ2-3, with 7 bases identical to TRBD1. Germline-derived CDR1 and CDR2 are SGHVS and FNYEAQ. CDR3 length: 16 residues. Trimming at V came to 0 bases and at J to 4 bases, leaving 7 bases not matched to a gene. CDR3 nucleotide sequence: TGTGCCAGCAGCTTAGCTGACAGGGAACTTCCAGATACGCAGTATTTT. Protein sequence: CASSLADRELPDTQYF.

The chain combines TRBV2 with TRBJ1-5; D uncertain. The V end lost 3 bases, the J end lost 0 bases, and 12 bases lay between the germline ends. This CDR3 contains 16 residues. Germline V lookup: CDR1 SNHLY, CDR2 FYNNEI. DNA of the CDR3: TGTGCCAGCAGTGAGAGGAAACTTAATAGCAATCAGCCCCAGCATTTT. Protein product: CASSERKLNSNQPQHF.

V is TRBV7-9 and J is TRBJ1-4; weak D call: TRBD1 (5 bases). V gave up 4 bases and J gave up 3 bases, with 9 bases separating them. The V gene's germline CDR1 is SEHNR and CDR2 FQNEAQ (reference sequence). The CDR3 length is 14 residues. The CDR3 spells CASSWTSPNEKLFF. The CDR3 nucleotides are TGTGCCAGCAGCTGGACAAGCCCTAATGAAAAACTGTTTTTT.

The sample holds a few counts of this clone. V gene TRBV7-8 combines with J gene TRBJ2-7, with TRBD1 matching 10 bases. The germline V gene has CDR1 SGHVS and CDR2 FQNEAQ. The CDR3 spans 15 residues. V shed 3 bases, J shed 1 base, and the junction held 3 bases outside the gene matches. CDR3 coding DNA: TGTGCCAGCAGCTTTTCGGACAGGGGGTCCTACGAGCAGTACTTC. This encodes CASSFSDRGSYEQYF.

The chain carries TRBV27 and TRBJ2-3; maybe TRBD1 (5 bases). Trimming left V 1 base short and J 0 bases short, with 11 bases between. Per germline, CDR1 MNHEY and CDR2 SMNVEV (reference sequence). CDR3 length equals 16 residues. CDR3 region: CASSLWTPTSTDTQYF. CDR3 sequence (DNA): TGTGCCAGCAGTTTATGGACACCGACTAGCACAGATACGCAGTATTTT.

The sample holds a few counts of this clone. This chain connects TRBV10-3 to TRBJ2-7; 8 bases fit TRBD1. The CDR3 has 15 residues. Germline V CDR1 and CDR2: ENHRY, SYGVKD. The ends lost 5 bases at V and 5 bases at J; junction bases unmatched: 11. CDR3 sequence reads: CAISPQDRARHEQYF. The CDR3 nucleotides read TGTGCCATCAGTCCGCAGGACAGGGCTCGCCACGAGCAGTACTTC.

CDR3 amino acids: CASSFSGDTDTQYF. The CDR3 DNA follows: TGTGCCAGCAGTTTTTCCGGGGACACAGATACGCAGTATTTT. The genes are TRBV27 and TRBJ2-3, with D perhaps matching TRBD2 (5 bases). CDR3 length: 14 amino acids. Germline lookup yields CDR1 MNHEY and CDR2 SMNVEV (reference sequence). V shed 3 bases and J shed 2 bases, with 9 bases lying between them.

A single count supports this clone. The chain links TRBV19 to TRBJ2-1; 7 bases agree with TRBD1. J was trimmed by 8 bases and V by 3 bases; bases with no gene match: 13. CDR3 length: 16 residues. Germline-derived CDR1 and CDR2 are LNHDA and SQIVND (reference sequence). CDR3 bases: TGTGCCAGTAGTATTCGATCGGACAGGCCAGGCGATGAGCAGTTCTTC. Translated, it gives CASSIRSDRPGDEQFF.

This chain joins TRBV4-1 and TRBJ1-1; 8 bases agree with TRBD1. Germline values: CDR1 MGHRA, CDR2 YSYEKL. The CDR3 totals 14 residues. After removal of 1 base from V and 7 bases from J, the junction contained 5 bases not matched to a gene. Written as DNA, the CDR3 is TGCGCCAGCAGCCAAGCCCCAGGGGGCTATGAAGCTTTCTTT. Amino acids: CASSQAPGGYEAFF.

The chain combines TRBV7-3 with TRBJ2-5; TRBD2 agrees at 11 bases. After removal of 5 bases from V and 5 bases from J, the junction contained 7 bases not matched to a gene. There are 15 residues in the CDR3. CDR1 is SGHTA, CDR2 FQGTGA, per germline. CDR3 protein: CASSPTSGAGETQYF. For the CDR3, the DNA is TGTGCCAGCAGCCCGACTAGCGGGGCAGGGGAGACCCAGTACTTC.

The chain has TRBV10-3 and TRBJ2-3; 11 bases match TRBD2. The length of the CDR3 is 15 residues. The V gene's germline CDR1 is ENHRY and CDR2 SYGVKD. V was clipped by 4 bases and J by 4 bases; unmatched bases: 4. DNA for the CDR3: TGTGCCATCAGTGGACTAGCGGGGACCTCAGATACGCAGTATTTT. This gives the protein CAISGLAGTSDTQYF.

The V and J genes are TRBV5-4 and TRBJ2-1, with 9 nucleotides matching TRBD2. The CDR3 sequence is 16 residues long. CDR1 and CDR2 (germline): SGHNT, YYREEE (reference sequence). V shed 4 bases, J shed 5 bases, and the junction held 10 bases outside the gene matches. Here the CDR3 reads CASSGGGAGGNNEQFF. The DNA of the CDR3 is TGTGCCAGCAGCGGGGGCGGAGCGGGGGGTAACAATGAGCAGTTCTTC.

This sequence joins TRBV19 and TRBJ1-2, with D possibly matching TRBD1 (6 bases). Germline-derived CDR1 and CDR2 are LNHDA and SQIVND (reference sequence). The CDR3 has 14 residues. With 5 bases removed from V and 4 bases from J, the gap between germline ends came to 14 bases. CDR3 nucleotide sequence: TGTGCCAGTAGTCCAACGGGGGGCAGCTATGGCTACACCTTC. Residues: CASSPTGGSYGYTF.